The rows below give T cell receptor beta chains drawn from one sample of a study of vaccination effects on CD4 cells after COVID-19. Assay: immunoSEQ multiplex PCR; the TCRdb copy retains only in-frame clones and omits some. In the table there are approximately 22,000 clones, about three quarters of which are singletons. Their antigens remain unidentified. Sample: CD4+ T cells from PBMCs cultured with HCoV-229E spike peptides, taken before COVID-19 vaccination. Receptors originate from a human donor who received a COVID-19 vaccine. The CDR3 runs from the conserved cysteine through the conserved F or W. Fields, in order: CDR3 protein, CDR3 DNA, V gene, clone size, D gene, J gene. A D gene is named only where the DNA matches it firmly. Clone size is stated in some rows and not others, as once, few, many or a class when expanded.

CASSRLWGRGSTNTEAFF TGTGCCAGCAGCCGACTTTGGGGCAGGGGATCGACGAACACTGAAGCTTTCTTT TRBV7-8 - - TRBJ1-1
CASSVFSGKTNTGELFF TGTGCCAGCAGTGTTTTTTCGGGAAAGACGAACACCGGGGAGCTGTTTTTT TRBV2 - - TRBJ2-2
CASSQDRTAIGGELFF TGTGCCAGCAGCCAAGATAGGACGGCGATTGGCGGGGAGCTGTTTTTT TRBV4-2 - - TRBJ2-2
CASSSRERDTDTQYF TGTGCCAGCAGTTCCAGAGAGCGGGACACAGATACGCAGTATTTT TRBV6-5 - TRBD2 TRBJ2-3
CASSLALGTGANVLTF TGTGCCAGCAGCTTAGCGTTGGGAACTGGGGCCAACGTCCTGACTTTC TRBV7-9 - - TRBJ2-6
CASSLLSNQPQHF TGTGCCAGCAGCCTTTTGTCGAATCAGCCCCAGCATTTT TRBV12-3/TRBV12-4 few - TRBJ1-5
CSPETGNEQFF TGCAGTCCAGAGACAGGGAATGAGCAGTTCTTC TRBV20-1 - TRBD1 TRBJ2-1
CASSPPGRGLGEQYF TGTGCCAGCAGCCCACCGGGACGGGGCCTAGGCGAGCAGTACTTC TRBV7-9 - - TRBJ2-7
CASSQLAHEQYF TGTGCCAGCAGCCAGCTTGCGCACGAGCAGTACTTC TRBV3-1/TRBV3-2 - - TRBJ2-7
CASSHPMGGFQETQYF TGTGCCAGCAGCCACCCCATGGGGGGGTTCCAAGAGACCCAGTACTTC TRBV7-2 - TRBD2 TRBJ2-5
CASSPTTGLMNTEAFF TGTGCCAGCAGCCCTACCACAGGACTCATGAACACTGAAGCTTTCTTT TRBV11-2 - - TRBJ1-1
CASTVMNTEAFF TGTGCCAGCACGGTTATGAACACTGAAGCTTTCTTT TRBV2 - - TRBJ1-1
CASSDRGRNEQFF TGTGCCAGTAGTGACAGGGGGCGAAATGAGCAGTTCTTC TRBV19 - TRBD1 TRBJ2-1